Detailed here is one T cell receptor beta chain. No antigen is known for it. TCRdb's table, derived via immunoSEQ multiplex PCR, lists solely in-frame clones and lacks some. Of roughly 64,000 clones detected, 95% to 98% appear once; the ten largest clones hold 0.34%. This record belongs to a study of Tregs in tolerant kidney transplant recipients. An overnight rest at 37°C with 200 to 250 IU/ml IL-2 preceded regulatory T cell sorting from thawed PBMCs. Study-level results: Tregs expanded with activated donor B cells seemed most donor-specific. Changing PCR primers prevented nucleotide comparison between some patients' samples. Few patients were studied, so findings need validation in larger groups.

Germline V lookup: CDR1 SGHDT, CDR2 YYEEEE. This CDR3 contains 12 residues. Trimming removed 0 bases from V and 9 bases from J, with 9 bases in between. The receptor was isolated from a human donor who received a combined kidney and bone marrow transplant. The sequencing here drew on Tregs from blood, taken before the transplant. V and J are TRBV5-6 and TRBJ1-2, with D unresolved. CDR3 nucleotide sequence: TGTGCCAGCAGCTTGGGTCACAGAAGCTACACCTTC. This encodes CASSLGHRSYTF.